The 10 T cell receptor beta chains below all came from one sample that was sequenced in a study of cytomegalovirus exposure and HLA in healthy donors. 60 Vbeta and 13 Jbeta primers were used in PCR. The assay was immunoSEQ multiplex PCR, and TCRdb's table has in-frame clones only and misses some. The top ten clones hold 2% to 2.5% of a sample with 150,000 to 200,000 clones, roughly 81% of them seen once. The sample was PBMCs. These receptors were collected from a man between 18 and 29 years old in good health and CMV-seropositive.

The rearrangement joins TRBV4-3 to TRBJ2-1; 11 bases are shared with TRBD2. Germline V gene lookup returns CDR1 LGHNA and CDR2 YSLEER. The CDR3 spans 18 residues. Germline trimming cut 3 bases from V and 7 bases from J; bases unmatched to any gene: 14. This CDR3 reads CASSHPRPPGTSGNEQFF. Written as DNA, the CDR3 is TGCGCCAGCAGCCATCCCAGACCCCCCGGGACTAGCGGAAATGAGCAGTTCTTC.

The CDR3 region is CASSLETGNGQETQYF. The CDR3 DNA reads as TGTGCCAGCAGCTTAGAAACAGGGAATGGGCAAGAGACCCAGTACTTC. The V gene is TRBV7-2, the J gene TRBJ2-5, with D possibly TRBD1 on 6 matching bases. Trimming took off 1 base at V and 2 bases at J, with 14 bases between the two ends. This CDR3 is 16 amino acids long. Germline loops: CDR1 SGHTA, CDR2 FQGNSA.

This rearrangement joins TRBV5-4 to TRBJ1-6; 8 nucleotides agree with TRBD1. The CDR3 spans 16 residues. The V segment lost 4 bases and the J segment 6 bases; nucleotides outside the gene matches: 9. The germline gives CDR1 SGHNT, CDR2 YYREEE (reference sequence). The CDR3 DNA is TGTGCCAGCAGCCCATCCCCAGGACAGGGTAATTCACCCCTCCACTTT. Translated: CASSPSPGQGNSPLHF.

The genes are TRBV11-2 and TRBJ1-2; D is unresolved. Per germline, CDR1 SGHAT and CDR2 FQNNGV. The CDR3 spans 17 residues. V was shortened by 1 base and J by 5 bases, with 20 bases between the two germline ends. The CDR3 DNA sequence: TGTGCCAGCAGCTTAGGTGGTTCCCTCCTTTCGGGGTATGGCTACACCTTC. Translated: CASSLGGSLLSGYGYTF. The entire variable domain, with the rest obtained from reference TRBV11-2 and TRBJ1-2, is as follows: EAGVAQSPRYKIIEKRQSVAFWCNPISGHATLYWYQQILGQGPKLLIQFQNNGVVDDSQLPKDRFSAERLKGVDSTLKIQPAKLEDSAVYLCASSLGGSLLSGYGYTFGSGTRLTVV.

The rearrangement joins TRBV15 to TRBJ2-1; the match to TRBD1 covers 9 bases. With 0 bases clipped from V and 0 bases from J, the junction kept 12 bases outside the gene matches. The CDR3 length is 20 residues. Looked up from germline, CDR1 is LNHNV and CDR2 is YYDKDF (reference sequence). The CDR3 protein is CATSRDLFSGQGSSYNEQFF. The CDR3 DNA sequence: TGTGCCACCAGCAGAGATCTCTTCTCGGGACAGGGAAGCTCCTACAATGAGCAGTTCTTC. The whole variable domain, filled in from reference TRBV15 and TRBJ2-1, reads DAMVIQNPRYQVTQFGKPVTLSCSQTLNHNVMYWYQQKSSQAPKLLFHYYDKDFNNEADTPDNFQSRRPNTSFCFLDIRSPGLGDTAMYLCATSRDLFSGQGSSYNEQFFGPGTRLTVL.

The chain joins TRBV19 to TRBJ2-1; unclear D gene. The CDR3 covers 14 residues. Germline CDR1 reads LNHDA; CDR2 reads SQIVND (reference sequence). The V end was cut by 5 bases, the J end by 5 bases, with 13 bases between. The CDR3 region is CASSFRAPNNEQFF. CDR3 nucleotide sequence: TGTGCCAGTAGTTTTAGAGCCCCTAACAATGAGCAGTTCTTC. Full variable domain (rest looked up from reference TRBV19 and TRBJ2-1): DGGITQSPKYLFRKEGQNVTLSCEQNLNHDAMYWYRQDPGQGLRLIYYSQIVNDFQKGDIAEGYSVSREKKESFPLTVTSAQKNPTAFYLCASSFRAPNNEQFFGPGTRLTVL.

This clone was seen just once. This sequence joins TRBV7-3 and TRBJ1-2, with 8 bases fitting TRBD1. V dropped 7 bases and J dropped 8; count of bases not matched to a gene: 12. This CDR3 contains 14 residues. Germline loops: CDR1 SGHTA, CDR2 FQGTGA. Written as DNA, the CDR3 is TGTGCCAGCATCCCAACATCAGGGGGCGCCGGCTACACCTTC. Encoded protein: CASIPTSGGAGYTF.

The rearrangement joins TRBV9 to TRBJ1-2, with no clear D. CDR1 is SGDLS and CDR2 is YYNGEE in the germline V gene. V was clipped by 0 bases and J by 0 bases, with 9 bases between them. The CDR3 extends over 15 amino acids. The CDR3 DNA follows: TGTGCCAGCAGCGTAGGGTCTGAGGCTAACTATGGCTACACCTTC. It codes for CASSVGSEANYGYTF.

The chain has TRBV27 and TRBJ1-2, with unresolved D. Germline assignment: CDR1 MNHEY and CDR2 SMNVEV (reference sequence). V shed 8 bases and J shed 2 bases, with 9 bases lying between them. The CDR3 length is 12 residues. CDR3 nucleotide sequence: TGTGCCAGCCGCGAGGGAAACTATGGCTACACCTTC. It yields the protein CASREGNYGYTF.

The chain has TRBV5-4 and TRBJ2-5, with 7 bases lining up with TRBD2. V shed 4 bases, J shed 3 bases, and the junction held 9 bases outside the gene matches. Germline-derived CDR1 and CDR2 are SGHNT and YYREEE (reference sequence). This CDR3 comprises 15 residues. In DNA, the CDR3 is TGTGCCAGCAGCCCCCCCTCCAGCGGGGAAGAGACCCAGTACTTC. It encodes CASSPPSSGEETQYF.